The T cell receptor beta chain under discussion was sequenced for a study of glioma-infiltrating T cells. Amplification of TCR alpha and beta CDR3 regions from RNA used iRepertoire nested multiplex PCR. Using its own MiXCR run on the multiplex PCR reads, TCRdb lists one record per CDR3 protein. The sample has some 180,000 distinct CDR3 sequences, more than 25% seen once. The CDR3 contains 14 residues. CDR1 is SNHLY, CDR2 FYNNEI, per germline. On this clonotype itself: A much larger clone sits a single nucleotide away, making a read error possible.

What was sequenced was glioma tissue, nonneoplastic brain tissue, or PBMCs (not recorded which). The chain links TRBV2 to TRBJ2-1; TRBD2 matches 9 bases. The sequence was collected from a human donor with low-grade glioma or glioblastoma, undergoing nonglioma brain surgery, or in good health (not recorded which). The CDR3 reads CASSWREGYNEQLF. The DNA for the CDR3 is TGTGCCAGCTCTTGGCGGGAGGGCTACAATGAGCAGCTCTTC.